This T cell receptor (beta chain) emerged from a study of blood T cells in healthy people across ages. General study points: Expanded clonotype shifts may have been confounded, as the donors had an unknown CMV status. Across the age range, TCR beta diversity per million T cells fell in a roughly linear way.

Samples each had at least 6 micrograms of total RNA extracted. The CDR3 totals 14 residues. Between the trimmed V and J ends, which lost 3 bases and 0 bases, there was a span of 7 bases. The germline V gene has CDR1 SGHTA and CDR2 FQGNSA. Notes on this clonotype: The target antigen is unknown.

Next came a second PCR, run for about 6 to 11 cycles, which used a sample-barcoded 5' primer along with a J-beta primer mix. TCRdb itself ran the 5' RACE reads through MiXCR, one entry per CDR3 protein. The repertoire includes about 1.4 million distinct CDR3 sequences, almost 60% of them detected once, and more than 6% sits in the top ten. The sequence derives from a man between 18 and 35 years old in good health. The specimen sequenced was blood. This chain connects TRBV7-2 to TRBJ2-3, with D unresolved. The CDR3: CASSLEISTDTQYF. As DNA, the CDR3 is TGTGCCAGCAGCTTGGAAATCAGCACAGATACGCAGTATTTT.